The 6 T cell receptor beta chains in this list originate from one sample, sequenced in a study of T-cell reconstitution after alpha-beta-depleted transplantation in children. Unique molecular identifiers were incorporated into the prepared TCRbeta library. In TCRdb, the PCR reads were re-called with MiXCR into one record per CDR3 protein. The sample shows hundreds of thousands of distinct CDR3 sequences, 7% to 9% of them seen only once. Sample: PBMCs, mostly from graft donor cells, taken 360 days after TCRalphabeta/CD19-depleted stem cell transplant. Source of these receptors: a male patient aged 2-15 years who had a stem cell transplant for acute myeloid leukemia, so the T cells may come from the graft donor.

In this sample, this clonotype turned up many times. CDR3 amino acids: CASSKPKGRSSGTEAFF. CDR3 DNA: TGTGCCAGCAGCAAACCTAAGGGGAGGTCGAGTGGAACTGAAGCTTTCTTT. This rearrangement joins TRBV21-1 to TRBJ1-1. TRBV21-1 is a listed pseudogene. The CDR3 contains 17 residues.

This clonotype turned up a few times. The chain uses TRBV20-1 and TRBJ2-5, with a tentative D call TRBD1 (5 bases). CDR1 is DFQATT and CDR2 is SNEGSKA in the germline V gene (reference sequence). The V and J ends lost 3 bases and 2 bases respectively, with 7 bases between them. The CDR3 extends over 12 amino acids. CDR3 in amino acids: CSASQGQETQYF. The CDR3 DNA follows: TGCAGTGCTAGCCAGGGACAAGAGACCCAGTACTTC.

This clonotype was detected a few times. The chain joins TRBV7-6 to TRBJ2-1; 9 bases line up with TRBD1. This CDR3 is 15 amino acids long. After removal of 5 bases from V and 4 bases from J, the junction contained 6 bases not matched to a gene. Looked up from germline, CDR1 is SGHVS and CDR2 is FNYEAQ. Here the CDR3 DNA reads TGTGCCAGCAGCCCCCGGGACAGGGTGTACAATGAGCAGTTCTTC. Translation gives CASSPRDRVYNEQFF.

This clonotype was counted only a few times. The V and J genes are TRBV28 and TRBJ2-6, with 7 nucleotides matching TRBD2. The CDR3 spans 15 residues. Looked up from germline, CDR1 is MDHEN and CDR2 is SYDVKM. V gave up 6 bases and J gave up 4 bases; unmatched junction bases: 6. The chain's CDR3 is CASRKLAWGANVLTF. The DNA for the CDR3 is TGTGCCAGCAGAAAACTAGCGTGGGGGGCCAACGTCCTGACTTTC. The whole variable domain, filled in from reference TRBV28 and TRBJ2-6, reads DVKVTQSSRYLVKRTGEKVFLECVQDMDHENMFWYRQDPGLGLRLIYFSYDVKMKEKGDIPEGYSVSREKKERFSLILESASTNQTSMYLCASRKLAWGANVLTFGAGSRLTVL.

The V call is TRBV7-6, the J call TRBJ2-3; D gene unclear. From germline, CDR1 is SGHVS and CDR2 FNYEAQ. Trimming shortened V by 0 bases and J by 3 bases, and 7 bases separated the two germline ends. The CDR3 spans 14 residues. The CDR3 DNA reads TGTGCCAGCAGCTTAGCCAGTCTAACAGATACGCAGTATTTT. Encoded protein: CASSLASLTDTQYF. The full variable domain, in which reference TRBV7-6 and TRBJ2-3 provide the parts outside the CDR3, is GAGVSQSPRYKVTKRGQDVALRCDPISGHVSLYWYRQALGQGPEFLTYFNYEAQQDKSGLPNDRFSAERPEGSISTLTIQRTEQRDSAMYRCASSLASLTDTQYFGPGTRLTVL.

The chain uses TRBV4-1 and TRBJ1-1; perhaps TRBD1 as D (5 bases). CDR1 is MGHRA, CDR2 YSYEKL, per germline. This CDR3 is built from 16 residues. The V end lost 3 bases, the J end lost 0 bases, and 14 bases lay between the germline ends. The CDR3 loop is CASSHGAPLVNTEAFF. The CDR3 DNA follows: TGCGCCAGCAGCCATGGGGCCCCGCTTGTGAACACTGAAGCTTTCTTT.